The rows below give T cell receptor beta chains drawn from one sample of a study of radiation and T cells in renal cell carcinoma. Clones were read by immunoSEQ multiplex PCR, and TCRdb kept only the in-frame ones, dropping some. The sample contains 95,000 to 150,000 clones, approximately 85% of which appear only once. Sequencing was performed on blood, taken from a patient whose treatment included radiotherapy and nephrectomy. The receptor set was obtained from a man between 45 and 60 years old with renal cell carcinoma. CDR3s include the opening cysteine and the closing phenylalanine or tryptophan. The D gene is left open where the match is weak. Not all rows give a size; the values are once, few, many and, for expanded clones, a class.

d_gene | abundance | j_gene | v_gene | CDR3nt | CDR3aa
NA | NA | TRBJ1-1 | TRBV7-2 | TGTGCCAGCAGCTTATCCCCCCGGGAGACTGAAGCTTTCTTT | CASSLSPRETEAFF
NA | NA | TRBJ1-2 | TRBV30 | TGTGCCTGGAGTGTGGAGGGGACGAGCTACACCTTC | CAWSVEGTSYTF
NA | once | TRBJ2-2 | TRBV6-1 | TGTGCCAGCAAGTCGGGGGCTACGAACACCGGGGAGCTGTTTTTT | CASKSGATNTGELFF
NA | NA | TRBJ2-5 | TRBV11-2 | TGTGCCAGCAGCAGAAACGGGCTCCAAGAGACCCAGTACTTC | CASSRNGLQETQYF
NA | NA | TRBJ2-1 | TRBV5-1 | TGCGCCAGCAGCTTGGCCGGGTTAGCCGGCGATGAGCAGTTCTTC | CASSLAGLAGDEQFF
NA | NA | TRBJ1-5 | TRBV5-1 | TGCGCCAGCAGCCCTGGGGCTGGGGGAGGGCCCCAGCATTTT | CASSPGAGGGPQHF
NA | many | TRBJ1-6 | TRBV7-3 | TGTGCCAGCAGCTTACAAGCTTATGGGGATTCACCCCTCCACTTT | CASSLQAYGDSPLHF
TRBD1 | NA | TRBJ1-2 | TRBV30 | TGTGCCTGGAGTTCAACCAGGGACAGGTTCGTTAACTATGGCTACACCTTC | CAWSSTRDRFVNYGYTF
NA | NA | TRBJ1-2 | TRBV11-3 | TGTGCCAGCAGCTTATTGTATCAGGGGCTCTATGGCTACACCTTC | CASSLLYQGLYGYTF
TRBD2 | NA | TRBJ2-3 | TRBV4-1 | TGCGCCAGCAGCCAAGTCGGGACTAGCGGGGTAAGCACAGATACGCAGTATTTT | CASSQVGTSGVSTDTQYF
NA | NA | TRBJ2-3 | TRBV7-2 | TGTGCCAGCAGCCCCTTAGCAACCACAGATACGCAGTATTTT | CASSPLATTDTQYF
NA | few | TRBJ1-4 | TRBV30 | TGTGCCTGGACCGGGATAGGCCATGAAAAACTGTTTTTT | CAWTGIGHEKLFF
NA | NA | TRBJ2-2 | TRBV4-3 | TGCGCCAGCAGCCAAGATGGTCGGGGTGCCACCGGGGAGCTGTTTTTT | CASSQDGRGATGELFF
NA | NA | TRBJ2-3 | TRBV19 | TGTGCCAGTAGTATTGGGGGGGGGCCAGTTACAGATACGCAGTATTTT | CASSIGGGPVTDTQYF
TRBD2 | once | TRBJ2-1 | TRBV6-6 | TGTGCCAGCTCGACTAGCGGGATTGGGGAGCAGTTCTTC | CASSTSGIGEQFF
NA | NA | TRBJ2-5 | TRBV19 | TGTGCCAGTTCCCCCAGGGGTGGGAGCGGAGAGACCCAGTACTTC | CASSPRGGSGETQYF
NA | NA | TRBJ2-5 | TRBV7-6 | TGTGCCAGCAGCTTAGTTTCGGGGGGCATGGGAGAGACCCAGTACTTC | CASSLVSGGMGETQYF
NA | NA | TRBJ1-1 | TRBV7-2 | TGTGCCAGCAGCGGCGCGGGCGTTGGCACTGAAGCTTTCTTT | CASSGAGVGTEAFF
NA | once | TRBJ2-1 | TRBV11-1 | TGTGCCAGCAGCCAGGCATCCGACAGGCGGAATGAGCAGTTCTTC | CASSQASDRRNEQFF
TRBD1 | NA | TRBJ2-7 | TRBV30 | TGTGCCTGCCTACGGGGACAGGCCTACGAGCAGTACTTC | CACLRGQAYEQYF